This T cell receptor beta chain emerged from a study of prognosis after radiotherapy for stage I lung cancer. As to this clonotype: What it binds is unknown. A clone one base away is much larger, so this may be a read error.

Germline values: CDR1 LGHDT, CDR2 YNNKEL (reference sequence). CDR3 size: 14 residues. V lost 6 bases to trimming and J lost 7 bases, with 16 bases between them. The authors amplified TCR beta CDR3 from genomic DNA using two-round multiplex PCR. Gene-specific primers for each TRBV and TRBJ gene drove first-round PCR. TCRdb re-analysed the multiplex PCR reads in MiXCR, keeping a single row per CDR3 protein. The table lists nearly 25,000 distinct CDR3 sequences, 36% of them singletons. Findings and limits, study-wide: Shannon entropy after stereotactic body radiation therapy was lower in patients who developed distant metastases.

Sequencing was performed on PBMCs, taken before or after stereotactic body radiation therapy (not recorded which). The source of this sequence is a donor aged 50 or older with non-small cell lung cancer. The V gene is TRBV3-1, the J gene TRBJ1-3; possibly TRBD1 for D (5 bases). CDR3 DNA sequence: TGTGCCAGCAGATCCGCGTCCAGGGACAACACCATATATTTT. Translated, it gives CASRSASRDNTIYF.